This T cell receptor beta chain appears in the sequencing data of a study of shared clonotypes between healthy human individuals. Profiling relied on immunoSEQ multiplex PCR, and the TCRdb table lists in-frame clones only, not all of them. The data contain about 750,000 clones, about 92% of them singletons. There are 14 residues in the CDR3. The ends lost 5 bases at V and 3 bases at J; junction bases unmatched: 6. The germline CDR1 and CDR2 sequences are SGHAT and FQNNGV. Cells designated naive CD8 were CD45RO-negative and were positively selected for CCR7, with terminally differentiated effector memory CD45RA+ cells excluded.

The sample was naive CD8+ T cells sorted from blood. The sequence was collected from a man in his thirties or forties in good health. The rearrangement joins TRBV11-2 to TRBJ2-5, with TRBD2 matching over 7 bases. CDR3 protein: CASSGLGGEETQYF. The CDR3 DNA follows: TGTGCCAGCAGCGGGCTGGGGGGGGAAGAGACCCAGTACTTC. Drawing the rest from reference TRBV11-2 and TRBJ2-5, the complete variable domain is EAGVAQSPRYKIIEKRQSVAFWCNPISGHATLYWYQQILGQGPKLLIQFQNNGVVDDSQLPKDRFSAERLKGVDSTLKIQPAKLEDSAVYLCASSGLGGEETQYFGPGTRLLVL.